The 21 T cell receptor beta chains below come from one sample, sequenced in a study of T cell responses to AZD1222 COVID-19 vaccine (dated by TCRdb to the early 2020s). The time point label for this specimen denotes: about 28 days (+/-7) after the second vaccine dose. Library generation was performed with the immunoSEQ multiplex PCR assay. TCRdb limited this immuneACCESS table to in-frame rearrangements with V and J called. A share of clones is missing; checked studies link under half to unresolved V genes, and the rest is unexplained. Counted in this sample were about 120,000 clones; roughly 90% of them appeared once. Around 7.1% of the sample rests with the top ten. The source was peripheral blood, collected 28 days after the second AZD1222 dose. All receptors derive from an adult who received the AZD1222 COVID-19 vaccine.

This chain joins TRBV2 and TRBJ2-7; D gene uncertain. Between the trimmed V and J ends, which lost 7 bases and 3 bases, there was a span of 7 bases. The CDR3 runs 11 residues. Per the germline V gene, CDR1 is SNHLY and CDR2 is FYNNEI. For the CDR3, the DNA is TGTGCCAGCATCTTGGACTACGAGCAGTACTTC. As protein: CASILDYEQYF. The whole variable domain, filled in from reference TRBV2 and TRBJ2-7, reads EPEVTQTPSHQVTQMGQEVILRCVPISNHLYFYWYRQILGQKVEFLVSFYNNEISEKSEIFDDQFSVERPDGSNFTLKIRSTKLEDSAMYFCASILDYEQYFGPGTRLTVT.

The chain carries TRBV6-5 and TRBJ2-2; 7 bases match TRBD1. V shed 2 bases, J shed 4 bases, and the junction held 4 bases outside the gene matches. Germline CDR1 is MNHEY and CDR2 is SVGAGI. The CDR3 spans 15 residues. In nucleotides, the CDR3 is TGTGCCAGCAGTTACATGGCAGGGGGCACCGGGGAGCTGTTTTTT. It translates to CASSYMAGGTGELFF.

The rearrangement uses TRBV11-3 and TRBJ1-1, with unresolved D. Germline V gene sequence: CDR1 SGHNT, CDR2 YENEEA. This CDR3 spans 14 amino acids. Between the trimmed V and J ends, which lost 1 base and 1 base, there was a span of 7 bases. The CDR3: CASSLVSTNTEAFF. The CDR3 region has the DNA TGTGCCAGCAGCTTAGTCAGCACGAACACTGAAGCTTTCTTT.

This clone was seen a handful of times. The rearrangement uses TRBV5-1 and TRBJ2-7, with 8 bases lining up with TRBD1. CDR1 SGHRS and CDR2 YFSETQ come from the germline V gene. This CDR3 has 15 amino acids. The trim removed 2 bases at V and 1 base at J, leaving 5 bases unmatched. The CDR3 is CASSLGTGDSYEQYF. CDR3 in DNA: TGCGCCAGCAGCTTAGGGACAGGAGATTCCTACGAGCAGTACTTC.

The chain couples TRBV10-3 to TRBJ2-7; D is uncertain. The germline gives CDR1 ENHRY, CDR2 SYGVKD. The CDR3 extends over 14 amino acids. V was clipped by 2 bases and J by 0 bases, with 8 bases between them. The chain's CDR3 is CAISEKGVSYEQYF. In DNA, the CDR3 is TGTGCCATCAGTGAGAAAGGCGTCTCCTACGAGCAGTACTTC.

This chain connects TRBV9 to TRBJ1-2; tentatively, D is TRBD1 (5 bases). Germline-derived CDR1 and CDR2 are SGDLS and YYNGEE. Trimming pared 4 bases from V and 4 bases from J, leaving 17 bases between. The CDR3 is 15 residues long. CDR3 protein: CASSPRDGLFYGYTF. The CDR3 nucleotides read TGTGCCAGCAGCCCACGGGACGGCCTATTCTATGGCTACACCTTC.

The V and J genes are TRBV28 and TRBJ2-7; 9 bases agree with TRBD1. The J segment lost 3 bases and the V segment lost 6 bases, leaving 9 bases of the junction unmatched. The CDR3 sequence is 15 residues long. Germline V gene lookup returns CDR1 MDHEN and CDR2 SYDVKM. The CDR3 DNA is TGTGCCAGCAGCTCGACAGGGGGGTATGTCTACGAGCAGTACTTC. Amino acid sequence: CASSSTGGYVYEQYF.

Worth noting for this clone: Relative to the germline gene, one junction end is altered; a read error may explain this. This chain connects TRBV6-4 to TRBJ1-5; D gene uncertain. Germline lookup yields CDR1 MRHNA and CDR2 SNTAGT. This CDR3 spans 12 amino acids. CDR3 nucleotides: TGTGCCAACAGTTGGAGCAATCAGCCCCAGCATTTT. Protein sequence: CANSWSNQPQHF.

The chain carries TRBV2 and TRBJ2-7; D is undetermined. The germline V and J ends were trimmed by 5 bases and 5 bases, with 25 bases remaining between them. This CDR3 region has 17 residues. The germline V gene has CDR1 SNHLY and CDR2 FYNNEI. In nucleotides, the CDR3 is TGTGCCAGCAGTAGTAGTTGGATGGGGATGGTGCGACACGAGCAGTACTTC. It codes for CASSSSWMGMVRHEQYF.

The V gene is TRBV6-6, the J gene TRBJ1-2; possible D gene TRBD1, 6 bases. The CDR3 consists of 12 residues. The V gene's germline CDR1 is MNHNY and CDR2 SVGAGI (reference sequence). The V end lost 5 bases, the J end lost 3 bases, and 7 bases lay between the germline ends. CDR3 sequence reads: CASSEGDYGYTF. CDR3 nucleotide sequence: TGTGCCAGCAGTGAGGGGGACTATGGCTACACCTTC.

The CDR3 DNA reads TGCAGCGCCGGGGACAGATACAATGAGCAGTTCTTC. Residues: CSAGDRYNEQFF. The J gene is TRBJ2-1, the V gene TRBV29-1, with 7 bases lining up with TRBD1. The CDR3 is made up of 12 amino acids. In germline, CDR1 is SQVTM, CDR2 ANQGSEA. Unmatched junction bases numbered 4, after V lost 7 bases and J lost 4 bases.

The genes are TRBV7-3 and TRBJ1-2; tentative D call: TRBD1 (5 bases). The CDR3 extends over 16 amino acids. V was shortened by 5 bases and J by 2 bases, with 18 bases between the two germline ends. The V gene's germline CDR1 is SGHTA and CDR2 FQGTGA. This CDR3 reads CASSPIAGSGNYGYTF. CDR3 bases: TGTGCCAGCAGCCCCATAGCTGGGTCAGGGAACTATGGCTACACCTTC. Looking up the rest from reference TRBV7-3 and TRBJ1-2 gives the full variable domain: GAGVSQTPSNKVTEKGKYVELRCDPISGHTALYWYRQSLGQGPEFLIYFQGTGAADDSGLPNDRFFAVRPEGSVSTLKIQRTERGDSAVYLCASSPIAGSGNYGYTFGSGTRLTVV.

This rearrangement joins TRBV23-1 to TRBJ2-3; 8 bases line up with TRBD1. TRBV23-1 is flagged as an ORF with uncertain function. This CDR3 contains 14 residues. The J segment lost 1 base and the V segment lost 10 bases, leaving 7 bases of the junction unmatched. The CDR3 DNA sequence: TGCGCCACCGAGGGACAGGACGGCACAGATACGCAGTATTTT. This codes for CATEGQDGTDTQYF.

The chain recombines TRBV4-3 with TRBJ2-3; TRBD2 might be the D (5 bases). Germline CDR1 reads LGHNA; CDR2 reads YSLEER. Trimming pared 0 bases from V and 1 base from J, leaving 14 bases between. CDR3 length: 17 amino acids. The CDR3 is CASSQDFLTRGTDTQYF. The DNA of the CDR3 is TGCGCCAGCAGCCAAGATTTCCTCACTAGAGGCACAGATACGCAGTATTTT.

This clone appeared a few times. The chain couples TRBV7-9 to TRBJ2-3; TRBD1 matches 7 bases. Per germline, CDR1 SEHNR and CDR2 FQNEAQ (reference sequence). With V trimmed by 1 base and J by 4 bases, 2 bases remained unmatched. This CDR3 is 14 amino acids long. DNA for the CDR3: TGTGCCAGCAGCTTAGTCACAGGGGCAGATACGCAGTATTTT. Amino acid sequence: CASSLVTGADTQYF. The whole variable domain, filled in from reference TRBV7-9 and TRBJ2-3, reads DTGVSQNPRHKITKRGQNVTFRCDPISEHNRLYWYRQTLGQGPEFLTYFQNEAQLEKSRLLSDRFSAERPKGSFSTLEIQRTEQGDSAMYLCASSLVTGADTQYFGPGTRLTVL.

The V gene is TRBV25-1, the J gene TRBJ1-1; D is unresolved. Trimming took off 6 bases at V and 1 base at J, with 15 bases between the two ends. The CDR3 contains 15 residues. Germline V gene sequence: CDR1 MGHDK, CDR2 SYGVNS. CDR3 protein: CASSLGSIGNTEAFF. In DNA, the CDR3 is TGTGCCAGCAGCCTCGGCTCAATCGGGAACACTGAAGCTTTCTTT.

CDR3 region: CASSAGDSGLSGNTIYF. The CDR3 DNA is TGTGCCAGCAGCGCCGGGGACAGCGGACTCTCTGGAAACACCATATATTTT. The chain links TRBV9 to TRBJ1-3, with 7 bases that match TRBD1. V shed 3 bases and J 0 bases; nucleotides not matched to a gene: 9. The CDR3 has 17 amino acids. Per germline, CDR1 SGDLS and CDR2 YYNGEE.

The gene calls are TRBV5-1 and TRBJ2-3; possible D gene TRBD1, 6 bases. Germline assignment: CDR1 SGHRS and CDR2 YFSETQ. The CDR3 runs to 14 residues. The V end was cut by 2 bases, the J end by 2 bases, with 9 bases between. The CDR3 is CASSLQGTTDTQYF. The CDR3 DNA reads TGCGCCAGCAGCTTACAGGGCACCACAGATACGCAGTATTTT.

This clone was observed many times. The chain couples TRBV6-4 to TRBJ2-3, with D tentatively TRBD1 or TRBD2 (5 bases each). V lost 3 bases and J 1 base, leaving 8 bases between the germline ends. Germline values: CDR1 MRHNA, CDR2 SNTAGT. The CDR3 runs to 14 residues. The chain's CDR3 is CASSERGGTDTQYF. In nucleotides, the CDR3 is TGTGCCAGCAGTGAACGGGGCGGCACAGATACGCAGTATTTT.

The J gene is TRBJ2-1, the V gene TRBV7-2, with TRBD2 matching 8 bases. V lost 1 base and J lost 6; bases outside the gene matches: 5. This CDR3 is built from 15 residues. CDR1 SGHTA and CDR2 FQGNSA come from the germline V gene. The CDR3 is CASSLGTSRSNEQFF. CDR3 coding DNA: TGTGCCAGCAGCTTAGGGACTAGCCGCAGCAATGAGCAGTTCTTC.

Here the CDR3 DNA reads TGTGCCAGCGCGGATCACAGCTCCTACAATGAGCAGTTCTTC. As protein: CASADHSSYNEQFF. The chain couples TRBV27 to TRBJ2-1; D gene uncertain. The germline V gene has CDR1 MNHEY and CDR2 SMNVEV (reference sequence). This CDR3 is built from 14 residues. V was clipped by 8 bases and J by 0 bases, with 11 bases between them.